The 11 T cell receptor beta chains listed next were all sequenced from one sample in a study of blood T cell repertoires in COVID-19. Method: immunoSEQ multiplex PCR; TCRdb's copy keeps in-frame clones and lacks some. The sample yields about 230,000 clones, around 90% seen once. The sequenced material came from PBMCs or T cells enriched from blood (not recorded which). The receptor set was obtained from a man aged 25 to 40 who had recovered from COVID-19.

The CDR3 here is CASSQEGGGPYNEQFF. As DNA, the CDR3 is TGTGCCAGCAGCCAAGAAGGCGGGGGACCCTACAATGAGCAGTTCTTC. This chain joins TRBV4-2 and TRBJ2-1, with TRBD2 matching over 7 bases. This CDR3 region has 16 residues. Per the germline V gene, CDR1 is LGHNA and CDR2 is YNFKEQ. The junction had 4 bases not matched to a gene; V was cut back by 0 bases and J by 2 bases.

This chain connects TRBV7-2 to TRBJ1-1; D ambiguous. V was trimmed by 3 bases and J by 8 bases, leaving 13 bases between them. CDR3 length: 13 residues. The germline V gene has CDR1 SGHTA and CDR2 FQGNSA. As DNA, the CDR3 is TGTGCCAGCAGCTTTGTTTCCGGGGTCGAAGCTTTCTTT. It translates to CASSFVSGVEAFF.

V is TRBV5-4 and J is TRBJ2-3; 8 positions agree with TRBD1. The CDR3 sequence is 15 residues long. The germline CDR1 and CDR2 sequences are SGHNT and YYREEE (reference sequence). V lost 3 bases to trimming and J lost 2 bases; unmatched junction nucleotides: 5. Here the CDR3 DNA reads TGTGCCAGCAGCTCCCCGGGACAGGTCACAGATACGCAGTATTTT. The encoded protein is CASSSPGQVTDTQYF.

The chain combines TRBV9 with TRBJ2-5; 12 bases fit TRBD2. CDR3 length: 17 amino acids. The germline CDR1 and CDR2 sequences are SGDLS and YYNGEE. Trimming cost V 0 bases and J 1 base; bases outside gene matches: 4. CDR3 loop: CASSVGGTSGPQETQYF. CDR3 sequence (DNA): TGTGCCAGCAGCGTAGGAGGGACTAGCGGGCCCCAAGAGACCCAGTACTTC.

The chain uses TRBV10-3 and TRBJ2-2; TRBD2 matches at 14 bases. After removal of 8 bases from V and 7 bases from J, the junction contained 6 bases not matched to a gene. Germline CDR1 is ENHRY and CDR2 is SYGVKD. This CDR3 region has 15 residues. The DNA of the CDR3 is TGTGCCATCGGACTAGCGGGGGGTAGGAGCGGGGAGCTGTTTTTT. Encoded protein: CAIGLAGGRSGELFF.

The V gene is TRBV6-5, the J gene TRBJ2-5; D uncertain. This CDR3 has 15 amino acids. Germline V gives CDR1 MNHEY, CDR2 SVGAGI. The V end was cut by 0 bases, the J end by 4 bases, with 12 bases between. Here the CDR3 reads CASSYSGRSPETQYF. DNA for the CDR3: TGTGCCAGCAGTTACTCAGGCAGGTCCCCAGAGACCCAGTACTTC.

The rearrangement uses TRBV18 and TRBJ2-7, with 9 positions matching TRBD1. The CDR3 covers 14 residues. Germline CDR1 is KGHSH and CDR2 is LQKENI. Unmatched junction bases numbered 5, after V lost 3 bases and J lost 5 bases. As DNA, the CDR3 is TGTGCCAGCTCACCCGGGACAGGGTTTCACGAGCAGTACTTC. It is translated as CASSPGTGFHEQYF.

The chain joins TRBV28 to TRBJ2-2; 9 bases map to TRBD2. After removal of 7 bases from V and 5 bases from J, the junction contained 11 bases not matched to a gene. CDR1 and CDR2 (germline): MDHEN, SYDVKM. The CDR3 consists of 16 residues. CDR3 DNA: TGTGCCAGCATTAATGCGGGAGGGCCGGGAACCGGGGAGCTGTTTTTT. The encoded protein is CASINAGGPGTGELFF.

V is TRBV12-5 and J is TRBJ1-6; 7 bases line up with TRBD1. The CDR3 consists of 20 residues. Per germline, CDR1 LGHNT and CDR2 FRNRAP. Trimming removed 1 base from V and 0 bases from J; junction bases left unmatched: 12. The CDR3 DNA follows: TGTGCTAGTGGTTTGGCCACCGGGACAGATGGGAGCTCCTATAATTCACCCCTCCACTTT. Translating it yields CASGLATGTDGSSYNSPLHF.

The chain carries TRBV7-2 and TRBJ2-7, with 9 bases that match TRBD2. Trimming took 5 bases from V and 7 from J; bases not matched to a gene: 12. The CDR3 sequence is 15 residues long. Germline values: CDR1 SGHTA, CDR2 FQGNSA. CDR3 in amino acids: CASSPRGGGLGEQYF. CDR3 sequence (DNA): TGTGCCAGCAGCCCGCGGGGGGGCGGTTTGGGAGAGCAGTACTTC.

The chain couples TRBV6-2 or TRBV6-3 to TRBJ2-7; no definite D call. The CDR3 spans 13 residues. Germline V gene lookup returns CDR1 MNHEY and CDR2 SVGEGT. Between the trimmed V and J ends, which lost 0 bases and 6 bases, there was a span of 9 bases. CDR3 nucleotides: TGTGCCAGCAGTTACTCGAGGTCCCGCGAGCAGTACTTC. It specifies CASSYSRSREQYF.